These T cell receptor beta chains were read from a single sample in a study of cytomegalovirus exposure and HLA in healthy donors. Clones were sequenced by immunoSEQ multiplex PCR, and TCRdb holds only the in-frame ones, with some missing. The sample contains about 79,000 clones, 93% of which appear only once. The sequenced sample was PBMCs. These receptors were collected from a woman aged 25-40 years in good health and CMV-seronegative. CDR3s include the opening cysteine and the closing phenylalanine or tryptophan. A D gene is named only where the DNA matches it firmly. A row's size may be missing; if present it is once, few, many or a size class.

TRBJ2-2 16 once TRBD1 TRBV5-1 CASRFSRTGDTGELFF TGCGCCAGCAGATTTTCGAGGACAGGTGACACCGGGGAGCTGTTTTTT
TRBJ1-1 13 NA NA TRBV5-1 CASSIQMNTEAFF TGCGCCAGCAGCATTCAGATGAACACTGAAGCTTTCTTT
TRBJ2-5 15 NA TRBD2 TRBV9 CASSGGLRGQETQYF TGTGCCAGCAGCGGGGGCCTGCGGGGGCAAGAGACCCAGTACTTC
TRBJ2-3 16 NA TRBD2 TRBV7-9 CASSPQLAGGTDTQYF TGTGCCAGCAGCCCCCAACTAGCGGGGGGGACAGATACGCAGTATTTT
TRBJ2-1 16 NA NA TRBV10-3 CAISEFGGGGYNEQFF TGTGCCATCAGTGAGTTCGGAGGGGGCGGCTACAATGAGCAGTTCTTC
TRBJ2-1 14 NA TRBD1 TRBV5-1 CASSLTPGQGDQFF TGCGCCAGCAGCTTGACTCCGGGACAGGGGGACCAGTTCTTC
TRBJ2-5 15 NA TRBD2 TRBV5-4 CASSLKLAERETQYF TGTGCCAGCAGCTTAAAGCTAGCGGAAAGGGAGACCCAGTACTTC
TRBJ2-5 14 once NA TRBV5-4 CASSLLTSQETQYF TGTGCCAGCAGCTTGCTGACTAGTCAAGAGACCCAGTACTTC
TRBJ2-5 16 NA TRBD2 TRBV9 CASSVRPSGGKETQYF TGTGCCAGCAGCGTACGGCCTAGCGGGGGAAAAGAGACCCAGTACTTC
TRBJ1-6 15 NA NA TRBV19 CASSPSGLGNSPLHF TGTGCCAGTAGTCCCAGCGGGCTGGGTAATTCACCCCTCCACTTT
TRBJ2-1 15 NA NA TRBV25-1 CASSQGGYVYNEQFF TGTGCCAGCAGTCAAGGAGGTTATGTCTACAATGAGCAGTTCTTC
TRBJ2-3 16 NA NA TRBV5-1 CASSLGLGSGTDTQYF TGCGCCAGCAGCTTGGGTCTGGGGAGTGGCACAGATACGCAGTATTTT
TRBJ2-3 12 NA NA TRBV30 CACSRLADTQYF TGTGCCTGCTCCCGACTGGCAGATACGCAGTATTTT
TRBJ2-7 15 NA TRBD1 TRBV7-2 CASSKIQGATYEQYF TGTGCCAGCAGCAAGATCCAGGGGGCTACTTACGAGCAGTACTTC
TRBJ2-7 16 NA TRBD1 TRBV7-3 CASSFRGGTGVYEQYF TGTGCCAGCAGCTTTCGGGGCGGGACAGGGGTCTACGAGCAGTACTTC
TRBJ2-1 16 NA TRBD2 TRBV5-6 CASRSLAGRGYNEQFF TGTGCCAGCAGAAGCCTAGCGGGGAGAGGGTACAATGAGCAGTTCTTC
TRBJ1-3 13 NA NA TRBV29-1 CSVEAPIGNTIYF TGCAGCGTTGAGGCTCCGATCGGAAACACCATATATTTT
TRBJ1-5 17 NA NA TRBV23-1 CASTKWGRERGNQPQHF TGCGCCAGCACCAAATGGGGGAGGGAGCGAGGTAATCAGCCCCAGCATTTT
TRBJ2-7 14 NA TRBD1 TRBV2 CASSWTGMIYEQYF TGTGCCAGCAGTTGGACAGGCATGATCTACGAGCAGTACTTC
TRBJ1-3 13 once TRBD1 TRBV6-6 CASSPGQGNTIYF TGTGCCAGCAGTCCGGGACAGGGAAACACCATATATTTT
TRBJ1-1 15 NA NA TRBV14 CASSQEPGLATEAFF TGTGCCAGCAGCCAAGAACCGGGGTTGGCCACTGAAGCTTTCTTT